The present entry profiles one TCR beta chain with its context. The antigen remains unidentified. The sample comes from a study of cytomegalovirus exposure and HLA in healthy donors. Study-level findings and limits: TCR beta V- and J-gene trimming was later associated with a missense DCLRE1C variant.

PCR employed 60 Vbeta and 13 Jbeta primers. Profiled with immunoSEQ multiplex PCR; TCRdb holds only in-frame clones, not every one. The sample includes some 150,000 clones, over 60% seen only once; the top ten take over 2.5%. The CDR3 runs to 15 residues. Germline V lookup: CDR1 MDHEN, CDR2 SYDVKM. V was pared by 3 bases and J by 4 bases, with 6 bases of the junction left unmatched. When sampled, the donors appeared nominally healthy, though they likely had unrecorded immune exposures. The chain links TRBV28 to TRBJ2-3, with 8 bases aligning to TRBD2. This clonotype was obtained from a woman in her 30s in good health and CMV-seropositive. Sequencing used PBMCs. This CDR3 is CASSLEREKADTQYF. The CDR3 bases are TGTGCCAGCAGTTTGGAGCGGGAGAAAGCAGATACGCAGTATTTT.